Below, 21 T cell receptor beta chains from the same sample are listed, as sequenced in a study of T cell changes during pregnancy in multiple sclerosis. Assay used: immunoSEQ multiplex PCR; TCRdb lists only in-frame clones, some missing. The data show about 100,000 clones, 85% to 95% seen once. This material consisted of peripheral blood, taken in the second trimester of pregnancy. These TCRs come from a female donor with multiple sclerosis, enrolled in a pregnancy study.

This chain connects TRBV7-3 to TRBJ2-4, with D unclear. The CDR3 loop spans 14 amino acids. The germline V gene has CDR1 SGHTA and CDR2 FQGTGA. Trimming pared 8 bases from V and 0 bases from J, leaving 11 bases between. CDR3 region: CASSPLLAKNIQYF. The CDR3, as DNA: TGTGCCAGCTCCCCTCTCCTAGCCAAAAACATTCAGTACTTC.

The CDR3 loop is CASSWGQGNQPQHF. CDR3 DNA sequence: TGTGCCAGCAGCTGGGGACAAGGCAATCAGCCCCAGCATTTT. This rearrangement joins TRBV5-6 to TRBJ1-5, with a tentative D call TRBD1 (6 bases). CDR1 is SGHDT, CDR2 YYEEEE, per germline. The CDR3 contains 14 residues. Trimming pared 3 bases from V and 2 bases from J, leaving 9 bases between.

DNA of the CDR3: TGTGCCAGCAGTGAACTAGCGAGCACAGATACGCAGTATTTT. It encodes CASSELASTDTQYF. The chain uses TRBV6-4 and TRBJ2-3; TRBD2 agrees at 7 bases. V lost 3 bases, J lost 0 bases, and 0 bases stayed unmatched. Germline loops: CDR1 MRHNA, CDR2 SNTAGT. CDR3 size: 14 residues.

CDR3 in DNA: TGTGCCAGCAGCTCACCGGGACTAGCTTACGAGCAGTACTTC. Translation gives CASSSPGLAYEQYF. The gene calls are TRBV5-8 and TRBJ2-7; 9 bases align to TRBD2. This CDR3 is 14 amino acids long. With 3 bases clipped from V and 4 bases from J, the junction kept 5 bases outside the gene matches. Germline values: CDR1 SGHTS, CDR2 YDEGEE. The full variable domain, its missing parts supplied by reference TRBV5-8 and TRBJ2-7, is EAGVTQSPTHLIKTRGQQATLRCSPISGHTSVYWYQQALGLGLQFLLWYDEGEERNRGNFPPRFSGRQFPNYSSELNVNALELEDSALYLCASSSPGLAYEQYFGPGTRLTVT.

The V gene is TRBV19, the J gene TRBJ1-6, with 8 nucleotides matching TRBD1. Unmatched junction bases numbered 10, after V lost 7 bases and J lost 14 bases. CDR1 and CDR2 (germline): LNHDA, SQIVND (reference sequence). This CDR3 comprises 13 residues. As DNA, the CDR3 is TGTGCCAGTAACACCGGGACAGGTTTATCCCTCCACTTT. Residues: CASNTGTGLSLHF.

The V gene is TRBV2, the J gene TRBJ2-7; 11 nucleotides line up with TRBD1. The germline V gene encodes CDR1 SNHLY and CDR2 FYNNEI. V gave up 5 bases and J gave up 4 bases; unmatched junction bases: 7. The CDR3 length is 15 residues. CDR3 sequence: CASSTPDRGQYEQYF. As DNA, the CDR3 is TGTGCCAGCAGTACCCCGGACAGGGGGCAGTACGAGCAGTACTTC.

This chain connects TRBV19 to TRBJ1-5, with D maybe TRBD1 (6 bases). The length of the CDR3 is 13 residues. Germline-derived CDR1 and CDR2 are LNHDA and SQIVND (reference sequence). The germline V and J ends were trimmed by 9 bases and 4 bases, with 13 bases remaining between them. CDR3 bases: TGTGCCAGCGGACAGCGAGCGAATCAGCCCCAGCATTTT. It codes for CASGQRANQPQHF.

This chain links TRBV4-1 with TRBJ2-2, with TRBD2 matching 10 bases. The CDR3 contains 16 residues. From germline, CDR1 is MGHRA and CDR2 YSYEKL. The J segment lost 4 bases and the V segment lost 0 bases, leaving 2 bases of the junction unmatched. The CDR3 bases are TGCGCCAGCAGCCAAGAACTAGCGGGACGCACCGGGGAGCTGTTTTTT. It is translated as CASSQELAGRTGELFF.

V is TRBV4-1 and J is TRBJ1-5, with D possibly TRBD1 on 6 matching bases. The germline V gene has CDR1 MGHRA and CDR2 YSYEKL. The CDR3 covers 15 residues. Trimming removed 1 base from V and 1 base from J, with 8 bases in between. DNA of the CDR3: TGCGCCAGCAGCCAAGTAAGGGGGAGCAATCAGCCCCAGCATTTT. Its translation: CASSQVRGSNQPQHF.

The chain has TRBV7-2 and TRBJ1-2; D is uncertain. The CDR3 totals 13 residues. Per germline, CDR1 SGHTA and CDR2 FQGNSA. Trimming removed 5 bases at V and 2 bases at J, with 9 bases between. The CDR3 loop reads CASSPGVNYGYTF. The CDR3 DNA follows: TGTGCCAGCAGCCCGGGTGTGAACTATGGCTACACCTTC.

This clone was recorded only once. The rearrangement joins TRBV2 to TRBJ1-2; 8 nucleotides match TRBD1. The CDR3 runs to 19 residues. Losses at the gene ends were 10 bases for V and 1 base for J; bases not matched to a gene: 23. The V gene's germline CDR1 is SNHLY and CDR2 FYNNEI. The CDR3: CATPSGPKQGDTLNYGYTF. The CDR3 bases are TGTGCCACCCCCTCCGGGCCGAAACAGGGGGATACCCTTAACTATGGCTACACCTTC.

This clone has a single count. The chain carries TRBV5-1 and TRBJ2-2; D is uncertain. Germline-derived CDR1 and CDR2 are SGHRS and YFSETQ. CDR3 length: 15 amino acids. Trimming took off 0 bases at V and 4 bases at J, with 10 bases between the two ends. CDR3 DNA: TGCGCCAGCAGCTTGGTCCAGTTCAGCACCGGGGAGCTGTTTTTT. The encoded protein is CASSLVQFSTGELFF.

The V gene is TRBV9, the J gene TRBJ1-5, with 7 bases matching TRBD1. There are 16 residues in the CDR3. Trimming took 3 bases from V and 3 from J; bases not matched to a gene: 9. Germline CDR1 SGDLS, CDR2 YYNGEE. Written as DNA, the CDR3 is TGTGCCAGCAGCGAAGGTGACAGGGCAATCAATCAGCCCCAGCATTTT. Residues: CASSEGDRAINQPQHF.

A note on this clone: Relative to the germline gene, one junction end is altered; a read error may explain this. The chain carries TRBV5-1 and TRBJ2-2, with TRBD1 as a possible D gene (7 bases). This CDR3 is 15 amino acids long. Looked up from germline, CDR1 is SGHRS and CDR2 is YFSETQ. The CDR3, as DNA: TGCGCCAGCAGCTTGAGACAGGGAGGCCCCGGAGAGCTGTTTTTT. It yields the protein CASSLRQGGPGELFF.

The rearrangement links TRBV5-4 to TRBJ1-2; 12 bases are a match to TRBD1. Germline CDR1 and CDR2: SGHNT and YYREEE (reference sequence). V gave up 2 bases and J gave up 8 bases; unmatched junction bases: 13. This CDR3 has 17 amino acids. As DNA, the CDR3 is TGTGCCAGCAGCTTCCTAAATTCCCCGGGACAGGGGGCCGGCTACACCTTC. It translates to CASSFLNSPGQGAGYTF.

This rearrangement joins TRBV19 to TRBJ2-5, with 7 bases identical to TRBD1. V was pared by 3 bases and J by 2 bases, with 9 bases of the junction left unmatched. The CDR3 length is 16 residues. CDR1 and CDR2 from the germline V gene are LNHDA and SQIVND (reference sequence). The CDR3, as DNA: TGTGCCAGTAGTATGGGTTTGGGCAGGGGGCAAGAGACCCAGTACTTC. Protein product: CASSMGLGRGQETQYF.

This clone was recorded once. The CDR3: CATSRGPSTGELFF. The CDR3 DNA reads as TGTGCCACCAGCAGAGGTCCTAGCACCGGGGAGCTGTTTTTT. The chain joins TRBV15 to TRBJ2-2, with no clear D. The CDR3 consists of 14 residues. Trimming stripped 1 base from V and 4 bases from J, with 7 bases between. CDR1 and CDR2 (germline): LNHNV, YYDKDF (reference sequence).

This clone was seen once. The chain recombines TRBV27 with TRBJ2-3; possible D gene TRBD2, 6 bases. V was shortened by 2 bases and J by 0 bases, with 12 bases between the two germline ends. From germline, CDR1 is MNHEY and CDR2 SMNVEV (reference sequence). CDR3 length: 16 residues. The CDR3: CASSLGGAQSTDTQYF. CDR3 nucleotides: TGTGCCAGCAGTTTAGGAGGGGCACAAAGCACAGATACGCAGTATTTT.

The chain's CDR3 is CAISHAGGEEETQYF. CDR3 sequence (DNA): TGTGCCATCAGTCACGCGGGGGGGGAGGAAGAGACCCAGTACTTC. V gene TRBV10-3 combines with J gene TRBJ2-5, with 9 bases identical to TRBD2. V shed 5 bases and J 3 bases; nucleotides not matched to a gene: 7. The germline V gene encodes CDR1 ENHRY and CDR2 SYGVKD. The CDR3 is made up of 15 amino acids.

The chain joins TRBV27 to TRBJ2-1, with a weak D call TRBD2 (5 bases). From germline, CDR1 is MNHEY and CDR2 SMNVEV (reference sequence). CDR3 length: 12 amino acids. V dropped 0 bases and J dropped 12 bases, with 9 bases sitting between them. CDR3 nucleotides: TGTGCCAGCAGTTTATCAGGGAGTTTGCAGTTCTTC. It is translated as CASSLSGSLQFF.

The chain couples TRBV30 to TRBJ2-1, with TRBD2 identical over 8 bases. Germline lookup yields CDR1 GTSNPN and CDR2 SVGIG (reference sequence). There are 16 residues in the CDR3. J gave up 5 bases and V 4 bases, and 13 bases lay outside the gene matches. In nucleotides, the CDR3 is TGTGCCTGGAATCGAGGGCTAGCGGGTATAAACAATGAGCAGTTCTTC. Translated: CAWNRGLAGINNEQFF.